One and the same sample provided the 14 T cell receptor beta chains below, sequenced in a study of blood T cells in healthy people across ages. With a J-beta primer mix and a sample-barcoded 5' primer, a second PCR ran about 7 to 11 cycles. TCRdb re-called the 5' RACE reads with MiXCR, one entry per CDR3 protein. The sample lists 700,000 or so distinct CDR3 sequences, 35% to 50% occurring once. Sequences were obtained from blood. The receptor source for this set is an elderly man in good health.

The chain carries TRBV7-2 and TRBJ2-1; D possibly uses TRBD1 or TRBD2 (6 bases each). The CDR3 has 15 residues. V lost 4 bases and J lost 4, with 14 bases in between. Germline CDR1 SGHTA, CDR2 FQGNSA. The CDR3 loop reads CASSSAGHTYNEQFF. As DNA, the CDR3 is TGTGCCAGCAGCTCGGCGGGACACACTTACAATGAGCAGTTCTTC.

Only a few counts were recorded for this clonotype. The rearrangement links TRBV20-1 to TRBJ1-2; D gene uncertain. There are 11 residues in the CDR3. Trimming took 6 bases from V and 6 from J, leaving 11 bases between them. Germline V CDR1 and CDR2: DFQATT, SNEGSKA (reference sequence). CDR3 in DNA: TGCAGTGCCGCCGCGGGGAATGGCTACACCTTC. This gives the protein CSAAAGNGYTF.

This clonotype was seen at least ten times. The rearrangement uses TRBV7-2 and TRBJ2-7, with TRBD1 matching 8 bases. The ends lost 4 bases at V and 3 bases at J; junction bases unmatched: 8. This CDR3 region has 15 residues. Germline V gene data show CDR1 as SGHTA and CDR2 as FQGNSA. This CDR3 is CASSSQTGVDYEQYF. In DNA form, the CDR3 reads TGTGCCAGCAGCTCCCAGACAGGGGTAGACTACGAGCAGTACTTC.

The chain recombines TRBV7-9 with TRBJ1-6; TRBD1 might be the D (5 bases). The CDR3 runs 13 residues. Germline V gives CDR1 SEHNR, CDR2 FQNEAQ (reference sequence). Trimming took 7 bases from V and 18 from J, leaving 22 bases between them. The CDR3 nucleotides read TGTGCCAGCACCAACTTGACGGGGCTAGGGGCCCACTTT. Translation gives CASTNLTGLGAHF.

The V call is TRBV20-1, the J call TRBJ1-6, with 9 bases fitting TRBD1. V lost 5 bases, J lost 7 bases, and 6 bases stayed unmatched. Germline V lookup: CDR1 DFQATT, CDR2 SNEGSKA (reference sequence). The CDR3 consists of 14 residues. The CDR3: CSAEGQGMNSPLHF. The CDR3, as DNA: TGCAGTGCTGAAGGACAGGGGATGAATTCACCCCTCCACTTT.

The rearrangement links TRBV6-2 or TRBV6-3 to TRBJ2-3, with D possibly TRBD2 on 6 matching bases. V was shortened by 2 bases and J by 7 bases, with 22 bases between the two germline ends. This CDR3 has 17 amino acids. Germline lookup yields CDR1 MNHEY and CDR2 SVGEGT. The DNA for the CDR3 is TGTGCCAGCAGTTACCCACGGGACTCGACCTTGGGGTATACGCAGTATTTT. It codes for CASSYPRDSTLGYTQYF.

This clonotype appeared a few times. The chain is built from TRBV3-1 and TRBJ2-7; 9 bases line up with TRBD1. Germline values: CDR1 LGHDT, CDR2 YNNKEL (reference sequence). This CDR3 has 16 residues. Germline trimming cut 4 bases from V and 1 base from J; bases unmatched to any gene: 8. The CDR3 DNA reads TGTGCCAGCAGCCTAGGGACAGGGTGGGGATCCTACGAGCAGTACTTC. Its protein is CASSLGTGWGSYEQYF.

The J gene is TRBJ2-6, the V gene TRBV7-3; possible D gene TRBD2, 7 bases. Trimming left V 1 base short and J 4 bases short, with 14 bases between. The CDR3 is made up of 17 amino acids. Per germline, CDR1 SGHTA and CDR2 FQGTGA. In nucleotides, the CDR3 is TGTGCCAGCAGCTTAAGCTGGGGGGGCAGAGGGGCCAACGTCCTGACTTTC. Protein sequence: CASSLSWGGRGANVLTF. The variable domain in full, with the rest retrieved from reference TRBV7-3 and TRBJ2-6, is GAGVSQTPSNKVTEKGKYVELRCDPISGHTALYWYRQSLGQGPEFLIYFQGTGAADDSGLPNDRFFAVRPEGSVSTLKIQRTERGDSAVYLCASSLSWGGRGANVLTFGAGSRLTVL.

This clonotype was seen repeatedly, ten times or more. A much larger clonotype is one base distant, so this may be a read error. The chain carries TRBV12-3 or TRBV12-4 and TRBJ2-5; 8 bases match TRBD2. The CDR3 totals 14 residues. The junction had 16 bases not matched to a gene; V was cut back by 8 bases and J by 11 bases. DNA of the CDR3: TGTGCCAGCTCCTTGACGGGGGGGCTGGGTGAGCAGTACTTC. Protein: CASSLTGGLGEQYF.

The rearrangement links TRBV28 to TRBJ2-7, with 8 positions matching TRBD1. Per the germline V gene, CDR1 is MDHEN and CDR2 is SYDVKM. Trimming at V came to 5 bases and at J to 2 bases, leaving 5 bases not matched to a gene. The length of the CDR3 is 14 residues. The CDR3 region is CASSRWTGTYEQYF. The CDR3 coding sequence is TGTGCCAGCAGTCGGTGGACAGGGACCTACGAGCAGTACTTC.

This clonotype has more than one count but fewer than ten. The chain uses TRBV6-2 or TRBV6-3 and TRBJ1-2; perhaps TRBD1 as D (5 bases). This CDR3 is 16 amino acids long. Trimming removed 0 bases at V and 0 bases at J, with 11 bases between. CDR1 and CDR2 (germline): MNHEY, SVGEGT. The CDR3 region is CASSYSIKGSNYGYTF. CDR3 DNA: TGTGCCAGCAGTTACTCGATCAAGGGGTCTAACTATGGCTACACCTTC.

The J gene is TRBJ2-6, the V gene TRBV20-1; maybe TRBD2 (5 bases). Trimming removed 4 bases from V and 3 bases from J, with 10 bases in between. The germline V gene has CDR1 DFQATT and CDR2 SNEGSKA (reference sequence). The CDR3 is made up of 14 amino acids. CDR3: CSATPGYGANVLTF. In DNA, the CDR3 is TGCAGTGCTACCCCGGGGTATGGGGCCAACGTCCTGACTTTC.

The rearrangement joins TRBV4-3 to TRBJ2-1; 7 bases line up with TRBD2. The CDR3 has 16 amino acids. The V segment lost 4 bases and the J segment 5 bases; nucleotides outside the gene matches: 11. Germline-derived CDR1 and CDR2 are LGHNA and YSLEER. CDR3 nucleotide sequence: TGCGCCAGCAGCCGGGAGGGGCAGGCTTTCCACAATGAGCAGTTCTTC. As protein: CASSREGQAFHNEQFF.

The CDR3 here is CSGRGSGNTIYF. The CDR3 DNA reads TGCAGCGGCAGGGGGTCTGGAAACACCATATATTTT. V usage is TRBV29-1 and J usage is TRBJ1-3, with 7 bases that match TRBD1. The J segment lost 1 base and the V segment lost 7 bases, leaving 1 base of the junction unmatched. There are 12 residues in the CDR3. Looked up from germline, CDR1 is SQVTM and CDR2 is ANQGSEA.